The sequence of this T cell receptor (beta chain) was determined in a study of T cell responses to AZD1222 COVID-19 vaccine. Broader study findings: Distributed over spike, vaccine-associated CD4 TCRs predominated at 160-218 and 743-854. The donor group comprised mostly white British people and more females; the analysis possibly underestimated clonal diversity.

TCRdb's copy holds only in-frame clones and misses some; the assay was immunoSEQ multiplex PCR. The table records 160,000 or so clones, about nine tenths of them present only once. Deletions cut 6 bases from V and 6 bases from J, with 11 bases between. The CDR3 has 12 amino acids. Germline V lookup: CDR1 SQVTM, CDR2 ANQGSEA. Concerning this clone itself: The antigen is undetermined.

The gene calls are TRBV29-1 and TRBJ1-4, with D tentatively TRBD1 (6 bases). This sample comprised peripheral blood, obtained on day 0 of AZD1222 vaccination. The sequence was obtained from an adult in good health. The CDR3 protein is CSVLQGDEKLFF. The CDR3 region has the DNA TGCAGCGTACTACAGGGCGATGAAAAACTGTTTTTT.